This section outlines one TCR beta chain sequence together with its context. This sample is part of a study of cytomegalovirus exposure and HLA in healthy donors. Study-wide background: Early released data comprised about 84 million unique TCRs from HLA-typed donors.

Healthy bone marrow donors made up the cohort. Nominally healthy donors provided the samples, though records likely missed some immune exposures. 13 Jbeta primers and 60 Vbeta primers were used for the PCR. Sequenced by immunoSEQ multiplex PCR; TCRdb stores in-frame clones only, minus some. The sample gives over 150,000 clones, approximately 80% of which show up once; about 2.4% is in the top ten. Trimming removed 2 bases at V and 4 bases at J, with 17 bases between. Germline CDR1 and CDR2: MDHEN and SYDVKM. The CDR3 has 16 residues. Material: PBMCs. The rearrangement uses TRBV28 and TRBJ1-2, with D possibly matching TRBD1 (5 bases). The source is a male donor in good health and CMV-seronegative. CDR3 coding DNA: TGTGCCAGCAGTTTAGGGGGGGTCGCACAGTCCTATGGCTACACCTTC. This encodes CASSLGGVAQSYGYTF.